The rows below give T cell receptor beta chains drawn from one sample of a study of cytotoxic CD8 clonotypes in ibrutinib-treated CLL. Produced via immunoSEQ multiplex PCR; TCRdb's table is partial and in-frame only. Of over 150,000 clones listed, about four fifths are singletons. The specimen was PBMCs, collected after 12 months of ibrutinib treatment. These receptor sequences come from a human donor with chronic lymphocytic leukemia. Both conserved end residues are part of each CDR3. Fields, in order: D gene, V gene, J gene, CDR3 length, CDR3 protein. The D gene is left open where the match is weak.

>NA|TRBV10-3|TRBJ2-7|14
CAISESRFRNEQYF
>NA|TRBV27|TRBJ1-2|18
CASSPGGWQGTSNYGYTF
>NA|TRBV5-4|TRBJ2-2|14
CASSPGQVAGELFF
>NA|TRBV5-6|TRBJ2-1|12
CASSMMYNEQFF
>NA|TRBV2|TRBJ2-1|15
CASSYAGSSYNEQFF
>TRBD2|TRBV7-2|TRBJ2-1|17
CASSLSGLAGIYNEQFF
>NA|TRBV11-1|TRBJ2-7|12
CASSSQTYEQYF
>NA|TRBV27|TRBJ1-2|14
CASTSLPGPGGYTF
>TRBD2|TRBV7-2|TRBJ2-3|14
CASSPEASGDTQYF
>TRBD1|TRBV7-8|TRBJ1-1|17
CASSLTGPGQGTQEAFF
>TRBD1|TRBV2|TRBJ2-5|15
CATKLDRGGPETQYF
>NA|TRBV4-1|TRBJ2-7|14
CASSQDGQGYEQYF
>TRBD2|TRBV28|TRBJ2-7|15
CASSPPGLVLGEQYF
>TRBD2|TRBV18|TRBJ2-3|15
CASSPGRSFTDTQYF
>TRBD2|TRBV4-2|TRBJ2-3|16
CASSQVLGGGADTQYF
>TRBD1|TRBV19|TRBJ1-3|17
CASSRAGQVNSGNTIYF
>TRBD2|TRBV13|TRBJ2-1|14
CASSLRVAGGLWFF
>TRBD1|TRBV5-4|TRBJ1-2|17
CASSPLIPGTGWNGYTF
>TRBD2|TRBV29-1|TRBJ2-7|15
CSVSGGRGGVYEQYF
>TRBD1|TRBV19|TRBJ2-5|19
CASSIAVHGTAMKRETQYF
>TRBD1|TRBV5-6|TRBJ1-1|12
CASSPGGAGAFF
>NA|TRBV10-3|TRBJ2-2|15
CASRTGGPETGELFF
>TRBD1|TRBV9|TRBJ2-6|19
CASSVETGVPNSGANVLTF
>TRBD1|TRBV19|TRBJ2-7|16
CASSMGGQGASYEQYF
>NA|TRBV5-4|TRBJ2-3|16
CASSPGLRRGTDTQYF
>NA|TRBV18|TRBJ1-5|12
CASSRGGQPQHF
>NA|TRBV6-1|TRBJ2-7|13
CASSEQNTYEQYF
>NA|TRBV4-3|TRBJ1-1|11
CASSSTVEAFF
>NA|TRBV28|TRBJ2-1|15
CATSFSGTGTNEQFF
>NA|TRBV5-5|TRBJ2-7|12
CASSLGANEQYF
>NA|TRBV19|TRBJ1-1|13
CASSIVKNTEAFF
>TRBD1|TRBV19|TRBJ2-7|13
CASSLQGAREQYF
>TRBD2|TRBV6-5|TRBJ2-5|13
CASSRGVPTTQYF
>NA|TRBV4-2|TRBJ2-1|14
CASSSSGYYNEQFF
>NA|TRBV18|TRBJ1-2|14
CASSLSETLYGYTF
>TRBD2|TRBV4-2|TRBJ2-3|20
CASSQEAAGGAMVAADTQYF
>TRBD1|TRBV10-3|TRBJ1-1|14
CAIRRQGVVTEAFF
>TRBD2|TRBV7-8|TRBJ2-7|16
CASSLSIAGDSDEQYF
>TRBD2|TRBV5-1|TRBJ2-2|15
CASTLSGPNTGELFF
>TRBD1|TRBV28|TRBJ1-4|14
CASSTGATNEKLFF
>NA|TRBV20-1|TRBJ1-5|11
CSASLTQPQHF
>NA|TRBV2|TRBJ2-7|12
CASSALSYEQYF
>TRBD1|TRBV5-4|TRBJ1-5|14
CASSRAGTGEPQHF
>NA|TRBV7-3|TRBJ2-1|13
CASSLSDYNEQFF
>NA|TRBV5-1|TRBJ2-1|16
CASSLGGTHSVDEQFF
>NA|TRBV18|TRBJ2-3|13
CASSVSGTDTQYF